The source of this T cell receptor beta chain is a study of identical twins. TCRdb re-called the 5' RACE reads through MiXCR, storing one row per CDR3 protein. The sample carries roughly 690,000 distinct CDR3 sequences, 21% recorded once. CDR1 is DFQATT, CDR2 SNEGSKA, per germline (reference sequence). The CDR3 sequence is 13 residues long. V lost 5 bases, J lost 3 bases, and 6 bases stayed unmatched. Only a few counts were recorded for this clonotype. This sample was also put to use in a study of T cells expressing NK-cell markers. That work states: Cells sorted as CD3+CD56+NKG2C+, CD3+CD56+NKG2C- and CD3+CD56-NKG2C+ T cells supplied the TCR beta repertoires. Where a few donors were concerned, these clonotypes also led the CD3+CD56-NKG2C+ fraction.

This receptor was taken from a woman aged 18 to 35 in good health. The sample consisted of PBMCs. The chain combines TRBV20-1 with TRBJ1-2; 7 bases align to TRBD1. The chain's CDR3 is CSAWIGTDYGYTF. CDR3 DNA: TGCAGTGCTTGGATTGGGACAGACTATGGCTACACCTTC.